The 5 T cell receptor beta chains presented below share a single source sample, sequenced in a study of low-dose radiotherapy and immunotherapy resistance in tumors (dated by TCRdb to the early 2020s). The time point label, read with the paper, signifies: after trial treatment. The treatment or condition label, as the study defines it: LDRT plus nivolumab, ipilimumab, low-dose cyclophosphamide and aspirin (RACIN trial). The reads were generated on an Illumina HiSeq 2500. TCRs were amplified with Phusion for 20 to 25 PCR cycles using a constant-region primer together with the adapter attached to the V primers. The raw public data were reprocessed by TCRdb itself: fastp quality trimming at Q25, MiXCR clonotype calling, in-frame beta chains only. One record per CDR3 amino acid sequence lists the most common genes and DNA. This sample gives 40,000 to 65,000 distinct CDR3 sequences in total; around 35% of them show up just once. The ten most abundant clones make up under 8.5% of the sample.

The starting material was PBMCs, obtained after low-dose radiotherapy plus immunotherapy. These receptors all stem from a male donor with rectosigmoid adenocarcinoma.

Comment on this clonotype: One base separates it from a far larger clone, so it is likely a read error. The CDR3 DNA reads TGTGCCAGCAGCTTGGGCTCATTAGTTCCTCGGGAGCCCCAGAATTTT. Translated: CASSLGSLVPREPQNF. The rearrangement uses TRBV5-6 and TRBJ1-5; the D is unclear. The V gene's germline CDR1 is SGHDT and CDR2 YYEEEE. CDR3 length: 16 residues.

This clonotype was observed many times. The chain uses TRBV3-1 and TRBJ2-1; D is perhaps TRBD2 (6 bases). Trimming took 0 bases from V and 0 from J, leaving 12 bases between them. Looked up from germline, CDR1 is LGHDT and CDR2 is YNNKEL (reference sequence). The CDR3 length is 17 residues. The CDR3 here is CASSQDYGGGSYNEQFF. CDR3 sequence (DNA): TGTGCCAGCAGCCAAGATTACGGGGGTGGCTCCTACAATGAGCAGTTCTTC.

In this sample, this clonotype turned up many times. The rearrangement uses TRBV6-2 or TRBV6-3 and TRBJ2-6, with D possibly TRBD1 on 6 matching bases. The CDR3 totals 16 residues. From germline, CDR1 is MNHEY and CDR2 SVGEGT. Trimming stripped 6 bases from V and 0 bases from J, with 12 bases between. The CDR3 region is CASRGTSSSGANVLTF. In DNA form, the CDR3 reads TGTGCCAGCAGGGGGACATCGAGCTCTGGGGCCAACGTCCTGACTTTC.

This clonotype was seen ten or more times. The rearrangement joins TRBV4-1 to TRBJ1-2, with TRBD1 matching over 7 bases. The CDR3 covers 12 residues. Looked up from germline, CDR1 is MGHRA and CDR2 is YSYEKL. Germline trimming cut 10 bases from V and 8 bases from J; bases unmatched to any gene: 10. Here the CDR3 reads CATSRDRKGYTF. The CDR3 region has the DNA TGCGCCACTTCCCGGGACAGAAAGGGCTACACCTTC.

The chain employs TRBV28 and TRBJ2-2; perhaps D is TRBD1 or TRBD2 (6 bases each). There are 14 residues in the CDR3. Germline V gives CDR1 MDHEN, CDR2 SYDVKM. V lost 5 bases and J 4 bases, leaving 11 bases between the germline ends. The CDR3 protein is CASSPGGATGELFF. The CDR3, as DNA: TGTGCCAGCAGTCCCGGGGGCGCCACCGGGGAGCTGTTTTTT.